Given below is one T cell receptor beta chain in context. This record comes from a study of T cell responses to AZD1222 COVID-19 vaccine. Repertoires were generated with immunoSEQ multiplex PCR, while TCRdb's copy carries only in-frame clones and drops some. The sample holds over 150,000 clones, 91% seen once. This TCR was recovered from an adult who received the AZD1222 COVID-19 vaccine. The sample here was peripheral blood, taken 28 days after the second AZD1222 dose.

CDR3 bases: TGTGCCAGCAGACCCACAGGGATCCGGGACACTGAAGCTTTCTTT. Amino acids: CASRPTGIRDTEAFF. This chain uses TRBV28 with TRBJ1-1; perhaps TRBD1 as D (6 bases). Trimming pared 6 bases from V and 3 bases from J, leaving 17 bases between. Germline V gene lookup returns CDR1 MDHEN and CDR2 SYDVKM. The CDR3 extends over 15 amino acids.